This T cell receptor beta chain was retrieved from a study of shared clonotypes between healthy human individuals. Study information: A couple of women and a few men aged 18 to 49 served as donors. Points from the study as a whole: The generation probabilities recorded for non-shared clonotypes fell below those of clonotypes shared by all four donors.

A note on this clone: Antigen specificity is unknown.

It was CD45RO-negative cells, positively selected for CCR7, that made up naive CD8 cells, with terminally differentiated effector memory CD45RA+ cells excluded. The germline gives CDR1 SGHRS, CDR2 YFSETQ. Losses at the gene ends were 0 bases for V and 5 bases for J; bases not matched to a gene: 6. The CDR3 length is 16 residues. Under the authors' procedure: Junction-only immunoSEQ data arrived without quality scores, meaning filtering differed. TCRdb's table, derived via immunoSEQ multiplex PCR, lists solely in-frame clones and lacks some. The V and J calls and clone size come from that table; D and trimming were worked out from the DNA. The profile shows just over 2,000,000 clones, about 95% of them singletons.

Sequenced material: naive CD8+ T cells sorted from blood. The rearrangement joins TRBV5-1 to TRBJ2-7, with TRBD2 matching 12 bases. The receptor's source is a man between 18 and 29 years old in good health. CDR3 DNA: TGCGCCAGCAGCTTGGCCAGACTAGCGGGAGAAGACGAGCAGTACTTC. Protein product: CASSLARLAGEDEQYF.